The subject of this entry is one TCR beta chain. Its antigen is not known. TCRdb keeps only in-frame clones here, not all; method: immunoSEQ multiplex PCR. Altogether roughly 38,000 clones are present, under 85% being singletons, with the ten largest covering about 6.5%. This sample was taken from a study of immune evolution from preneoplasia to lung adenocarcinoma. General study results and limits: From normal lung to invasive adenocarcinoma, top clone frequencies appeared to decrease. Later-stage lesions seemingly showed higher T cell density and diversity than normal lung.

Histologic diagnosis was independently verified by two lung pathologists. After pathologic assessment, macro-dissection selected premalignant or tumor cells for extraction. From germline, CDR1 is MDHEN and CDR2 SYDVKM. Trimming shortened V by 6 bases and J by 0 bases, and 3 bases separated the two germline ends. The CDR3 sequence is 12 residues long. The gene calls are TRBV28 and TRBJ2-1; D unclear. This TCR was sampled from a person aged 55 to 75 with lung adenocarcinoma. The sequencing sample was made of FFPE invasive lung adenocarcinoma tissue. The CDR3 nucleotides are TGTGCCAGCAGCATCTCCTACAATGAGCAGTTCTTC. It is translated as CASSISYNEQFF.